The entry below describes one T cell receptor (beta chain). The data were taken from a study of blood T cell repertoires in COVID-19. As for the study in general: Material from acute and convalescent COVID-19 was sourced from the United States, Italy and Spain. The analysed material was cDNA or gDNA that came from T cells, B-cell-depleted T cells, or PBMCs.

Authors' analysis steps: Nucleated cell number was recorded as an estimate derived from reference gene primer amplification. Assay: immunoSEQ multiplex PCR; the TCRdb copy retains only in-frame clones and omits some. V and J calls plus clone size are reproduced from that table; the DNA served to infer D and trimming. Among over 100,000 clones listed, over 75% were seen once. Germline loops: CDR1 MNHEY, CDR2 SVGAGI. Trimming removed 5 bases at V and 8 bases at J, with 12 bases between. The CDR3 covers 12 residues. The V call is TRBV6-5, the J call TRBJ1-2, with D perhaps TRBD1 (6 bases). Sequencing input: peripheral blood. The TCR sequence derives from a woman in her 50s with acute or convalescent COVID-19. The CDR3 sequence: CASSIQGNGYTF. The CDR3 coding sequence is TGTGCCAGCAGTATACAGGGAAACGGCTACACCTTC.